A single sample is the source of the 14 T cell receptor beta chains below, sequenced in a study of shared clonotypes between healthy human individuals. This table comes from immunoSEQ multiplex PCR, and its TCRdb copy is limited to in-frame clones, with some not included. The sample consists of 1 million to 1.3 million clones, around 82% of them appearing once. Specimen: memory CD4+ T cells from PBMCs. Subset: CD45RA-negative fraction. These receptors all stem from a man younger than 30 in good health. Some clones in this sample may be carry-over from other donors' samples.

This clone was picked up a small number of times. The chain couples TRBV2 to TRBJ1-5, with a weak D call TRBD1 (6 bases). The CDR3 extends over 13 amino acids. From germline, CDR1 is SNHLY and CDR2 FYNNEI. V lost 4 bases to trimming and J lost 5 bases, with 9 bases between them. CDR3 nucleotide sequence: TGTGCCAGCAGTGTACAGGGTGATCAGCCCCAGCATTTT. Translated, it gives CASSVQGDQPQHF.

V and J are TRBV5-1 and TRBJ2-3; possible D gene TRBD1, 5 bases. The germline gives CDR1 SGHRS, CDR2 YFSETQ. Trimming left V 4 bases short and J 5 bases short, with 20 bases between. The CDR3 has 16 amino acids. The CDR3 DNA sequence: TGCGCCAGCAGCAGCCTAGTATTAGGTCAGGGAGATACGCAGTATTTT. Translation gives CASSSLVLGQGDTQYF.

This clone was counted between two and nine times. Different DNA sequences within this sample yield the same CDR3. V gene TRBV18 combines with J gene TRBJ2-3; D unclear. Trimming stripped 1 base from V and 1 base from J, with 3 bases between. This CDR3 contains 13 residues. Germline assignment: CDR1 KGHSH and CDR2 LQKENI. CDR3 in amino acids: CASSPRGTDTQYF. CDR3 nucleotides: TGTGCCAGCTCACCACGGGGCACAGATACGCAGTATTTT.

This rearrangement joins TRBV5-4 to TRBJ1-4; TRBD1 agrees at 9 bases. With 3 bases clipped from V and 4 bases from J, the junction kept 7 bases outside the gene matches. This CDR3 is 16 amino acids long. In germline, CDR1 is SGHNT, CDR2 YYREEE (reference sequence). The CDR3 region is CASSSNPGQGNEKLFF. The CDR3 nucleotides are TGTGCCAGCAGCTCAAACCCGGGACAGGGTAATGAAAAACTGTTTTTT.

In its sample, this clone was seen a few times. This chain joins TRBV11-1 and TRBJ2-3; D gene uncertain. The CDR3 length is 13 residues. The V end was cut by 3 bases, the J end by 6 bases, with 10 bases between. The germline V gene encodes CDR1 SGHAT and CDR2 FQDESV (reference sequence). The CDR3 DNA is TGTGCCAGCAGCTTCCAGTCCCGGGATACGCAGTATTTT. Amino acids: CASSFQSRDTQYF.

This chain links TRBV19 with TRBJ2-7; D gene unclear. This CDR3 comprises 15 residues. Germline loops: CDR1 LNHDA, CDR2 SQIVND (reference sequence). V lost 4 bases and J 1 base, leaving 14 bases between the germline ends. The CDR3 here is CASSTARLGSYEQYF. CDR3 nucleotide sequence: TGTGCCAGTAGTACAGCAAGGCTAGGATCCTACGAGCAGTACTTC.

This sequence joins TRBV5-1 and TRBJ2-5; D might be TRBD1 or TRBD2, each matching 6 bases. CDR3 size: 13 residues. Germline V gene sequence: CDR1 SGHRS, CDR2 YFSETQ. V was clipped by 0 bases and J by 6 bases, with 9 bases between them. CDR3 region: CASSLVGGQTQYF. The CDR3 DNA follows: TGCGCCAGCAGCTTGGTGGGGGGCCAGACCCAGTACTTC. Full variable domain (rest looked up from reference TRBV5-1 and TRBJ2-5): KAGVTQTPRYLIKTRGQQVTLSCSPISGHRSVSWYQQTPGQGLQFLFEYFSETQRNKGNFPGRFSGRQFSNSRSEMNVSTLELGDSALYLCASSLVGGQTQYFGPGTRLLVL.

The V gene is TRBV7-9, the J gene TRBJ1-4; D gene uncertain. From germline, CDR1 is SEHNR and CDR2 FQNEAQ (reference sequence). This CDR3 has 14 residues. V lost 0 bases to trimming and J lost 12 bases, with 14 bases between them. The CDR3 region has the DNA TGTGCCAGCAGCTTAGCGCCGGGCGGGAGGGAACTGTTTTTT. As protein: CASSLAPGGRELFF.

CDR3 loop: CASSLSGLPYEQYF. The CDR3, as DNA: TGTGCCAGCAGCTTGTCAGGGCTCCCTTACGAGCAGTACTTC. The rearrangement links TRBV5-5 to TRBJ2-7; weak D call: TRBD1 (5 bases). The CDR3 loop spans 14 amino acids. Trimming removed 1 base at V and 4 bases at J, with 12 bases between. Germline-derived CDR1 and CDR2 are SGHKS and YYEKEE (reference sequence).

This rearrangement joins TRBV11-3 to TRBJ2-7; 7 bases match TRBD1. The CDR3 consists of 14 residues. The V segment lost 4 bases and the J segment 4 bases; nucleotides outside the gene matches: 7. Germline lookup yields CDR1 SGHNT and CDR2 YENEEA. Here the CDR3 DNA reads TGTGCCAGCAGCTCGGGGACAGACTTATACGAGCAGTACTTC. As protein: CASSSGTDLYEQYF.

This clone was picked up one time. V gene TRBV7-9 combines with J gene TRBJ1-2, with D hard to call. CDR3 length: 13 residues. Per the germline V gene, CDR1 is SEHNR and CDR2 is FQNEAQ (reference sequence). The V end was cut by 3 bases, the J end by 7 bases, with 12 bases between. CDR3 region: CASSFEGIRGYTF. CDR3 in DNA: TGTGCCAGCAGCTTCGAAGGGATCCGTGGCTACACCTTC. Based on the CDR3 plus reference TRBV7-9 and TRBJ1-2, the full variable domain is DTGVSQNPRHKITKRGQNVTFRCDPISEHNRLYWYRQTLGQGPEFLTYFQNEAQLEKSRLLSDRFSAERPKGSFSTLEIQRTEQGDSAMYLCASSFEGIRGYTFGSGTRLTVV.

The chain recombines TRBV6-5 with TRBJ2-7; D is uncertain. There are 11 residues in the CDR3. Trimming removed 5 bases at V and 7 bases at J, with 9 bases between. Looked up from germline, CDR1 is MNHEY and CDR2 is SVGAGI. The CDR3 protein is CASSEAREQYF. The DNA for the CDR3 is TGTGCCAGCAGTGAGGCCCGGGAGCAGTACTTC.

The chain carries TRBV7-2 and TRBJ1-3; D perhaps matches TRBD1 (6 bases). This CDR3 spans 14 amino acids. Germline CDR1 and CDR2: SGHTA and FQGNSA. Trimming cost V 5 bases and J 2 bases, with 10 bases left between them. Here the CDR3 reads CASSEQGPGNTIYF. The CDR3 DNA sequence: TGTGCCAGCAGCGAACAGGGACCTGGAAACACCATATATTTT.

The CDR3 loop is CASSLSAGNTIYF. The DNA of the CDR3 is TGTGCCAGCAGTTTAAGCGCTGGAAACACCATATATTTT. The chain is built from TRBV28 and TRBJ1-3, with D unclear. The CDR3 spans 13 residues. V was cut by 2 bases and J by 2 bases, with 4 bases left in between. Germline CDR1 reads MDHEN; CDR2 reads SYDVKM.